A selection of T cell receptor beta chains follows, all from one sample in a study of blood T cell repertoires in COVID-19. Method: immunoSEQ multiplex PCR; TCRdb's copy keeps in-frame clones and lacks some. The table includes under 200,000 clones, roughly 85% detected once. Sequencing was performed on PBMCs or T cells enriched from blood (not recorded which). These receptors all come from a man between 60 and 75 years old who had recovered from COVID-19. Each CDR3 is given with its conserved first and last residue. The D gene is left open where the match is weak. Some rows have no size entry. The others give once, few or many, or a class for an expanded clone.

CDR3nt | CDR3aa | d_gene | j_gene | v_gene | abundance
TGTGCCAGCAGCTTATTCCTACCAGGGCAGCAGTACTTC | CASSLFLPGQQYF | NA | TRBJ2-7 | TRBV7-2 | NA
TGTGCCAGCAGTCCCCGACAGAGAAACACCATATATTTT | CASSPRQRNTIYF | NA | TRBJ1-3 | TRBV6-5 | NA
TGTGCCATCAGTGTAGGCGGGGACCAGCCCCAGCATTTT | CAISVGGDQPQHF | NA | TRBJ1-5 | TRBV10-3 | NA
TGCGCCAGCAGCTTGGACGCAACAAATGAAGCTTTCTTT | CASSLDATNEAFF | NA | TRBJ1-1 | TRBV5-1 | NA
TGTGCCAGCTCGAAACAGGGTCAGTACGAGCAGTACTTC | CASSKQGQYEQYF | NA | TRBJ2-7 | TRBV6-1 | NA
TGTGCCAGCAGCTTCCCACCGGGACAGGGGATAACTGAAGCTTTCTTT | CASSFPPGQGITEAFF | TRBD1 | TRBJ1-1 | TRBV7-6 | NA
TGCAGTGCTAGTGGGGGCGGTGCTGGGCTACGCAATCAGCCCCAGCATTTT | CSASGGGAGLRNQPQHF | NA | TRBJ1-5 | TRBV20-1 | NA
TGTGCCAGCAATGGGGGGTCTGGAAACACCATATATTTT | CASNGGSGNTIYF | NA | TRBJ1-3 | TRBV12-3/TRBV12-4 | NA
TGTGCCATCAGTGCTTTGGCGGGGGCCGAGCAGTACTTC | CAISALAGAEQYF | NA | TRBJ2-7 | TRBV10-3 | NA
TGTGCCAGCAGTGGCAGGCAGGGGGCAGATAGAACTAGTGGCTACACCTTC | CASSGRQGADRTSGYTF | TRBD1 | TRBJ1-2 | TRBV6-1 | NA
TGTGCCAGCTCTCCCCAAGCAAGCGGGATTACCTACGAGCAGTACTTC | CASSPQASGITYEQYF | TRBD2 | TRBJ2-7 | TRBV18 | few
TGTGCCAGCTCAAACGGACAGTCCTTTTCCTACGAGCAGTACTTC | CASSNGQSFSYEQYF | NA | TRBJ2-7 | TRBV18 | NA
TGTGCCAGCAGCCAGGACAGGGTTAATCAGCCCCAGCATTTT | CASSQDRVNQPQHF | TRBD1 | TRBJ1-5 | TRBV7-2 | NA
TGCGCCAGCACTGAAGCGGGGGCCCTGGGGGATACGCAGTATTTT | CASTEAGALGDTQYF | TRBD2 | TRBJ2-3 | TRBV4-1 | NA
TGTGCCAGCAATGCGGGACAGACCGCTTTCTTT | CASNAGQTAFF | TRBD1 | TRBJ1-1 | TRBV12-3/TRBV12-4 | NA
TGTGCCAGCACCAAAGGGGGGGGCTCCTACAATGAGCAGTTCTTC | CASTKGGGSYNEQFF | NA | TRBJ2-1 | TRBV9 | NA
TGTGCCAGCAGTTTGGGCGGGAAATTCGCCTACGAGCAGTACTTC | CASSLGGKFAYEQYF | NA | TRBJ2-7 | TRBV28 | NA
TGTGCCAGCAGCTTAAGGAGGGAATCCTACGAGCAGTACTTC | CASSLRRESYEQYF | NA | TRBJ2-7 | TRBV11-1 | NA
TGCAGCGTCGTGGGACAGGAGGACACTGAAGCTTTCTTT | CSVVGQEDTEAFF | TRBD1 | TRBJ1-1 | TRBV29-1 | NA
TGCAGCAGCCTAGCGGATCAAGTAGGCAAAAACATTCAGTACTTC | CSSLADQVGKNIQYF | TRBD2 | TRBJ2-4 | TRBV29-1 | NA
TGTGCCAGCAGCAAAGTTCGTCGGGGGGAAGAGACCCAGTACTTC | CASSKVRRGEETQYF | NA | TRBJ2-5 | TRBV21-1 | NA
TGTGCCAGCAGCTTGGTTGCCACGAGGAATAGCAATCAGCCCCAGCATTTT | CASSLVATRNSNQPQHF | NA | TRBJ1-5 | TRBV5-5 | NA
TGTGCCAGCTCACCCCCAATGGGGCTAGCGGGAGTAGAAACCAAAAACATTCAGTACTTC | CASSPPMGLAGVETKNIQYF | TRBD2 | TRBJ2-4 | TRBV18 | NA
TGTGCCAGCAGTGAAGCCAGGGGTGGCTATGGCTACACCTTC | CASSEARGGYGYTF | NA | TRBJ1-2 | TRBV2 | few
TGTGCCAGCAGCACAGGGGGCAATTCACCCCTCCACTTT | CASSTGGNSPLHF | TRBD1 | TRBJ1-6 | TRBV2 | few
TGTGCCAGCAGTTGGGGACAGGGGGTCGAAAACATTCAGTACTTC | CASSWGQGVENIQYF | TRBD1 | TRBJ2-4 | TRBV28 | NA
TGTGCCAGCCAGGGACAGGGGTCGTACGAGCAGTACTTC | CASQGQGSYEQYF | TRBD1 | TRBJ2-7 | TRBV11-2 | NA
TGTGCCAGCAGCGATTACAACAGGGGGGTGGATACGCAGTATTTT | CASSDYNRGVDTQYF | TRBD1 | TRBJ2-3 | TRBV9 | NA
TGTGCCAGCAGCCGCGACAGGGTGAACACTGAAGCTTTCTTT | CASSRDRVNTEAFF | TRBD1 | TRBJ1-1 | TRBV7-9 | once
TGTGCCAGCAGTTACCTAAAAGAGACCCAGTACTTC | CASSYLKETQYF | NA | TRBJ2-5 | TRBV6-2/TRBV6-3 | NA
TGCAGCGTTGGGGCAGGGTTAATAGGCTACACCTTC | CSVGAGLIGYTF | NA | TRBJ1-2 | TRBV29-1 | NA
TGTGCCAGCAGTTTATTTACTAGCGGGGGGGATGAGCAGTTCTTC | CASSLFTSGGDEQFF | TRBD2 | TRBJ2-1 | TRBV28 | NA
TGTGCCAGCAGCTCCCCGTTGGGGGGCACCGGGGAGCTGTTTTTT | CASSSPLGGTGELFF | NA | TRBJ2-2 | TRBV7-3 | few
TGCGCCAGCAGCTTGGGGGGACAGCTCAATGAAAAACTGTTTTTT | CASSLGGQLNEKLFF | TRBD1 | TRBJ1-4 | TRBV5-1 | once
TGCGCCAGCAGCTTGGCCAGGGGCCTGGGGGAGACCCAGTACTTC | CASSLARGLGETQYF | NA | TRBJ2-5 | TRBV5-1 | NA
TGTGCTAGCAGCTTAGACTCCACAGATACGCAGTATTTT | CASSLDSTDTQYF | NA | TRBJ2-3 | TRBV7-7 | NA
TGTGCCAGCAGGATTCCGGGACAGGGGGTTTACGAGCAGTACTTC | CASRIPGQGVYEQYF | TRBD1 | TRBJ2-7 | TRBV2 | NA